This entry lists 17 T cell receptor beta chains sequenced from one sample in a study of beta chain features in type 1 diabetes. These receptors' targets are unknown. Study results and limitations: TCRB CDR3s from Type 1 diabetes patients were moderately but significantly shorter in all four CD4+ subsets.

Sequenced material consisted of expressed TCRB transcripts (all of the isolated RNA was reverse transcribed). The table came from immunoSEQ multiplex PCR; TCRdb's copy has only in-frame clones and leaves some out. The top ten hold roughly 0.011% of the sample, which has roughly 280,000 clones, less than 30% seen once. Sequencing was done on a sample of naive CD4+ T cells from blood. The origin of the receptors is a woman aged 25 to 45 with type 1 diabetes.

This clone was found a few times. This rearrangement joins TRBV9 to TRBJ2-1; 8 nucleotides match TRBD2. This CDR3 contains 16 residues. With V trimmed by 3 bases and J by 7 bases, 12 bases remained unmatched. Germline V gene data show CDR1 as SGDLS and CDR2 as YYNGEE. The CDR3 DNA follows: TGTGCCAGCAGCGAGTGGGGACGGGAGGGAGGGAATGAGCAGTTCTTC. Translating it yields CASSEWGREGGNEQFF.

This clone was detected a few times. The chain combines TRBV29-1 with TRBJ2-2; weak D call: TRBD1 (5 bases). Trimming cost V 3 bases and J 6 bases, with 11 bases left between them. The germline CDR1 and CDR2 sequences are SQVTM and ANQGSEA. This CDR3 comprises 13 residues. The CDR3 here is CSVDRALPGELFF. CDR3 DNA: TGCAGCGTTGACAGGGCTTTACCCGGGGAGCTGTTTTTT.

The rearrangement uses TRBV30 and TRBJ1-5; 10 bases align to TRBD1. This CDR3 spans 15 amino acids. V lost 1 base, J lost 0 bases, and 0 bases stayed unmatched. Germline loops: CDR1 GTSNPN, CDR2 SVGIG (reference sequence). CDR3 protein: CAWSGDRGSNQPQHF. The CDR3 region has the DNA TGTGCCTGGAGTGGGGACAGGGGTAGCAATCAGCCCCAGCATTTT.

The CDR3 loop is CASTTGTATYGYTF. Written as DNA, the CDR3 is TGTGCCAGCACGACCGGGACAGCCACTTATGGCTACACCTTC. The V call is TRBV19, the J call TRBJ1-2, with TRBD1 matching 7 bases. CDR1 LNHDA and CDR2 SQIVND come from the germline V gene (reference sequence). V lost 9 bases, J lost 5 bases, and 12 bases stayed unmatched. The CDR3 totals 14 residues.

The CDR3 coding sequence is TGCAGCGTATCTGCCGGACAGGGTGGAGAGCAGTACTTC. Protein product: CSVSAGQGGEQYF. V usage is TRBV29-1 and J usage is TRBJ2-7, with TRBD1 identical over 8 bases. Germline V CDR1 and CDR2: SQVTM, ANQGSEA. The CDR3 runs to 13 residues. The V segment lost 6 bases and the J segment 7 bases; nucleotides outside the gene matches: 11.

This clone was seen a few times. The CDR3 nucleotides are TGCGCCAGCAGCCAAGATAGATCGGCGGGAGGGTCGGCTGAGCAGTTCTTC. Translated, it gives CASSQDRSAGGSAEQFF. J is TRBJ2-1 and V is TRBV4-1; TRBD2 aligns across 9 bases. Germline V CDR1 and CDR2: MGHRA, YSYEKL. The CDR3 covers 17 residues. The junction had 12 bases not matched to a gene; V was cut back by 0 bases and J by 9 bases.

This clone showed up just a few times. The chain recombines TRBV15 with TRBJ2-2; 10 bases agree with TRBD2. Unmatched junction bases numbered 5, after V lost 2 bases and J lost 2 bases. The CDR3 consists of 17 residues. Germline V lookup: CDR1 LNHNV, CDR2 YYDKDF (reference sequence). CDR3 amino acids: CATSRSSGRANTGELFF. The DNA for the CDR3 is TGTGCCACCAGCAGATCCAGCGGGAGGGCCAACACCGGGGAGCTGTTTTTT.

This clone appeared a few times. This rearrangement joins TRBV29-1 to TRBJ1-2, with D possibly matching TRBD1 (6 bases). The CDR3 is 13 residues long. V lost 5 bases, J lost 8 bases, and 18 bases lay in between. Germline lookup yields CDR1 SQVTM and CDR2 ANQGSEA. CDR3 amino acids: CSVMTGFGWGYTF. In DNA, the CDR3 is TGCAGCGTTATGACAGGCTTCGGTTGGGGCTACACCTTC.

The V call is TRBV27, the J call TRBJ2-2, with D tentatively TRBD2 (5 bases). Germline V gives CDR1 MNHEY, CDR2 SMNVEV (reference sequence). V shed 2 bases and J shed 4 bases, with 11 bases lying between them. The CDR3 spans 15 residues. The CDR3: CASSLRLATTGELFF. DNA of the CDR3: TGTGCCAGCAGTTTAAGGCTAGCAACCACCGGGGAGCTGTTTTTT.

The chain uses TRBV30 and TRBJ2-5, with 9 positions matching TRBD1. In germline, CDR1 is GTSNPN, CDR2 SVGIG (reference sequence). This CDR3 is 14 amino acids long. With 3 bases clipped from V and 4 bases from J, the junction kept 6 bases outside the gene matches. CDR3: CAWRDRQGGETQYF. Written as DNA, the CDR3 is TGTGCCTGGAGAGACAGACAGGGGGGAGAGACCCAGTACTTC.

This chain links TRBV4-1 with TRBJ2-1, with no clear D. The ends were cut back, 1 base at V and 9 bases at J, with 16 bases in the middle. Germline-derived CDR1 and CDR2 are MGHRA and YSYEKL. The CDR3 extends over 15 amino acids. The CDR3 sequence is CASSQGPGKTLEQFF. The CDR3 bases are TGCGCCAGCAGCCAAGGACCAGGAAAGACGCTTGAGCAGTTCTTC.

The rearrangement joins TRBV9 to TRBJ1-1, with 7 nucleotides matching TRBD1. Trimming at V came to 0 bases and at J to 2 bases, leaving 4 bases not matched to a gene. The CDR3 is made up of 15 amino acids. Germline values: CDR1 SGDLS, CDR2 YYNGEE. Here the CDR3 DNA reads TGTGCCAGCAGCGTAGGGACAGGACTCAACACTGAAGCTTTCTTT. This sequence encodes CASSVGTGLNTEAFF.

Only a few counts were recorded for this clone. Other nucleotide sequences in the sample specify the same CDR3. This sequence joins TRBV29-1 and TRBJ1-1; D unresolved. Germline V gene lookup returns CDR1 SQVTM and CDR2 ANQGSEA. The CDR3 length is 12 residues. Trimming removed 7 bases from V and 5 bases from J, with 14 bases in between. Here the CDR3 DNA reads TGCAGCGCCGAACGGGGAGGGACTGAAGCTTTCTTT. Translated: CSAERGGTEAFF.

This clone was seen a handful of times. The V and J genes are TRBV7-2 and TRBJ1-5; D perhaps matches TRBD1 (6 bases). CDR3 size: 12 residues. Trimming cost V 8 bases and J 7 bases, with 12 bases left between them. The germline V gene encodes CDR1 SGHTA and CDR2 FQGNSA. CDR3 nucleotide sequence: TGTGCCAGCGGGGGGGCCGGGCAGCCCCAGCATTTT. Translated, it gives CASGGAGQPQHF.

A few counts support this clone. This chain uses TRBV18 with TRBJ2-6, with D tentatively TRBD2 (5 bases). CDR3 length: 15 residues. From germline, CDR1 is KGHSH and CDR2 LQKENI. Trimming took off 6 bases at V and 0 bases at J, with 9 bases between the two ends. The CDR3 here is CASSRTGSGANVLTF. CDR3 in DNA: TGTGCCAGCTCTAGGACTGGCTCTGGGGCCAACGTCCTGACTTTC.

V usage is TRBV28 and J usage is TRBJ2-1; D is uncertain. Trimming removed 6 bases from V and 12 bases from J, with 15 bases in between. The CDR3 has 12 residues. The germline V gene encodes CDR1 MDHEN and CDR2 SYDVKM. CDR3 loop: CASRNSPQRQFF. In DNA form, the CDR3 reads TGTGCCAGCAGAAACAGCCCGCAGAGGCAGTTCTTC.

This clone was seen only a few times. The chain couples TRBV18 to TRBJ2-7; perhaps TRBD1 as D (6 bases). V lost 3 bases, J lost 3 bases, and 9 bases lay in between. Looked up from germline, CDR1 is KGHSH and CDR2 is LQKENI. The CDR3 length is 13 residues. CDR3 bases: TGTGCCAGCTCACCTCAGGACAGCTACGAGCAGTACTTC. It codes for CASSPQDSYEQYF.